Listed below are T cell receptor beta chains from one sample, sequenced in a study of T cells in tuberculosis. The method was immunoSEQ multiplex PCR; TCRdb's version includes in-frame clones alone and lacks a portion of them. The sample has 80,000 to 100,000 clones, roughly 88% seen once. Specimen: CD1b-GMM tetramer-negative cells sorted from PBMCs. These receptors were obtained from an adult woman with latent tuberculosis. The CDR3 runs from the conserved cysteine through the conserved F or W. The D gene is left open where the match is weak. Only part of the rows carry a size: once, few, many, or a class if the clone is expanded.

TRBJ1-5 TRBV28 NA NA TGTGCCAGCAGTTTTAGCGCCGGGCTCGGCACCAATCAGCCCCAGCATTTT CASSFSAGLGTNQPQHF
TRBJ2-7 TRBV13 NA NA TGTGCCAGCAGCCAGCAGGGCATGCTCTACGAGCAGTACTTC CASSQQGMLYEQYF
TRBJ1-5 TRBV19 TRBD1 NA TGTGCCAGTAGTATCTGGTCGGGAACAGGGGGCAATCAGCCCCAGCATTTT CASSIWSGTGGNQPQHF
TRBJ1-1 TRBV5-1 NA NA TGCGCCAGCAGTGGGTGGAGCCCGAACACTGAAGCTTTCTTT CASSGWSPNTEAFF
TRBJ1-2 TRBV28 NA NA TGTGCCAGCAGTTTGGCGGATGGCTACACCTTC CASSLADGYTF
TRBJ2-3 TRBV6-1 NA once TGTGCCAGCAGTGAATCCAGGCTCCGAACAGATACGCAGTATTTT CASSESRLRTDTQYF
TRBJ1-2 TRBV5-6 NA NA TGTGCCAGCAGCCGGTCGGGGGGCGGCGGCTACACCTTC CASSRSGGGGYTF
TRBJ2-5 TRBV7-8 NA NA TGTGCCAGCAGCCTCGAGCGCCGAGAGACCCAGTACTTC CASSLERRETQYF
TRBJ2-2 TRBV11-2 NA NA TGTGCCAGCAGCTTAATCAAGGGGTCCGGGGAGCTGTTTTTT CASSLIKGSGELFF
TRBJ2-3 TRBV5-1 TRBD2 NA TGCGCCAGCAGCTTTGGACTAGCGGGGGGGGGTAGCACAGATACGCAGTATTTT CASSFGLAGGGSTDTQYF
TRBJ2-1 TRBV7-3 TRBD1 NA TGTGCCAGCAGCTTAACAGGGTCGGTCGGGACAGGGCTTCGCGGGGAGCAGTTCTTC CASSLTGSVGTGLRGEQFF
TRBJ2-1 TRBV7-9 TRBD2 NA TGTGCCAGCAGCCCGCCACCAAGCGGGGGGGATTACAATGAGCAGTTCTTC CASSPPPSGGDYNEQFF
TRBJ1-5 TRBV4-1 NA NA TGCGCCAGCAGCCAATTACCGGGACAGCCCCAGCATTTT CASSQLPGQPQHF
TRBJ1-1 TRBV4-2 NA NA TGTGCCAGCAGAACAGGGATTAACACTTTGAACACTGAAGCTTTCTTT CASRTGINTLNTEAFF
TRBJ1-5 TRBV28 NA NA TGTGCCAGCAGTCCGCCGGAACAGGGATATCGGCCCCAGCATTTT CASSPPEQGYRPQHF
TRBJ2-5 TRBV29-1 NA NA TGCAGCGTTGTTGGAGGGGTGGAGACCCAGTACTTC CSVVGGVETQYF
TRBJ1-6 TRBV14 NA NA TGTGCCAGCGGGGTAGCGGATTCACCCCTCCACTTT CASGVADSPLHF
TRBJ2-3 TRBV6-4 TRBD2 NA TGTGCCAGCAGACAACTAGCGGGGGGCTTGTATTTT CASRQLAGGLYF
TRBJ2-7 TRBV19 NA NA TGTGCCAGTAGTAGGGGACTGAGCTCCTACGAGCAGTACTTC CASSRGLSSYEQYF
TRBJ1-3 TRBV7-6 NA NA TGTGCCAGCGTCGGGTCCTCTGGAAACACCATATATTTT CASVGSSGNTIYF
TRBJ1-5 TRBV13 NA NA TGTGCCAGCAGCTTCAGGGGCGAGAGCAATCAGCCCCAGCATTTT CASSFRGESNQPQHF
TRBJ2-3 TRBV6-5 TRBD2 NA TGTGCCAGCAGTCAAAGCGGGGGGCGTACAGATACGCAGTATTTT CASSQSGGRTDTQYF
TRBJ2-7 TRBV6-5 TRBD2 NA TGTGCCAGCAGAAAGGCAGCGGGGGGCCTATACGAGCAGTACTTC CASRKAAGGLYEQYF
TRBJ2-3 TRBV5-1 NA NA TGCGCCAGCAGCTTGGTTGGCAGGGCGGGGGATACGCAGTATTTT CASSLVGRAGDTQYF
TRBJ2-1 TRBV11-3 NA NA TGTGCCAGCAGCTTCCGAGGGTCCTACAATGAGCAGTTCTTC CASSFRGSYNEQFF
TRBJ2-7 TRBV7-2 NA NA TGTGCCAGCAGCTTTTATCAGGGAACCTACGAGCAGTACTTC CASSFYQGTYEQYF
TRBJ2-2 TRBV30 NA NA TGTGCCTGGAGTGTACGTAGCTCCGGGGAGCTGTTTTTT CAWSVRSSGELFF
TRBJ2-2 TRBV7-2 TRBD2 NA TGTGCCAGCAGCCCGGGGGGGGCTAGCGGGGAGCTGTTTTTT CASSPGGASGELFF
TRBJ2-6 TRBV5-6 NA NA TGTGCCAGCAGCCGCACTCGGAGGGGGGCCAACGTCCTGACTTTC CASSRTRRGANVLTF
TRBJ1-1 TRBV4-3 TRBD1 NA TGCGCCAGCAGCCAAGATGCTTCGGGACAGGGGAACACTGAAGCTTTCTTT CASSQDASGQGNTEAFF
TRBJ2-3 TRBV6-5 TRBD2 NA TGTGCCAGCAGTTACTCTAGCGGGGTCGCAGATACGCAGTATTTT CASSYSSGVADTQYF
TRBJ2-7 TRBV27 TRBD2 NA TGTGCCAGCAGTTTTGTAGCGGGGGGGCCAAGCGAGCAGTACTTC CASSFVAGGPSEQYF
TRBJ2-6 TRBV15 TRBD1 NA TGTGCCACCAGCAGAAGGGGACAGGGGATCGCTGGGGCCAACGTCCTGACTTTC CATSRRGQGIAGANVLTF
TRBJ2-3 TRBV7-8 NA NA TGTGCCAGCAGCTTCACCGAGGCAGTGGATACGCAGTATTTT CASSFTEAVDTQYF
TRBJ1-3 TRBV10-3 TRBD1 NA TGTGCCATCACCGACCGACAGGGGGCGGCTGGAAACACCATATATTTT CAITDRQGAAGNTIYF
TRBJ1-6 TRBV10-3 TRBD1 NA TGTGCCACGAGGGACAGCCCTAGCTCCTATAATTCACCCCTCCACTTT CATRDSPSSYNSPLHF
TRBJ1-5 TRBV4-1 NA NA TGCGCCAGCAGCCATGACTACAAGGGTAGTTCCGGGAAAAATAGCAATCAGCCCCAGCATTTT CASSHDYKGSSGKNSNQPQHF
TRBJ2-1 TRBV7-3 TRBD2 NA TGTGCCAGCAGCCCCGTGGTGACGGGGGGCTACAATGAGCAGTTCTTC CASSPVVTGGYNEQFF
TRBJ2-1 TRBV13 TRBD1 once TGTGCCAGCAGTACCGGGACAGGGATCTACAATGAGCAGTTCTTC CASSTGTGIYNEQFF
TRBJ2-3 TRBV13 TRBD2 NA TGTGCCAGCAGCCCACACGGGGGGGACTATAATACGCAGTATTTT CASSPHGGDYNTQYF
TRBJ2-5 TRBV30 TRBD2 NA TGTGCCTGGGGACTAGCGGGGGTGCAAGAGACCCAGTACTTC CAWGLAGVQETQYF
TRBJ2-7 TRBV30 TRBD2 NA TGTGCCTGGAGTCTTAGCGGGGCAATCTCCTACGAGCAGTACTTC CAWSLSGAISYEQYF
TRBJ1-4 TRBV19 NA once TGTGCCAGTAGTATCTTAGGAGATCGGGAAAAACTGTTTTTT CASSILGDREKLFF
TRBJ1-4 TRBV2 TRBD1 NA TGTGCCAGCATCCGGGACAGTCTAAATGAAAAACTGTTTTTT CASIRDSLNEKLFF
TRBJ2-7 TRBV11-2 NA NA TGTGCCAGCAGCTTAGATGCGGGGCCAGGTGGACCCTACGAGCAGTACTTC CASSLDAGPGGPYEQYF
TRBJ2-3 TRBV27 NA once TGTGCCAGCAGTTTTGATCGGACAGTTGCGCAGTATTTT CASSFDRTVAQYF
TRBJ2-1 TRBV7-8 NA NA TGTGCCAGTTGTCCCAGGATTTCCTACAATGAGCAGTTCTTC CASCPRISYNEQFF
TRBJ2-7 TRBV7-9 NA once TGTGCCAGCAGCTCAGGACTAAATAACTACGAGCAGTACTTC CASSSGLNNYEQYF
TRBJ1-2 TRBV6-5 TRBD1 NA TGTGCCAGCAGCCAAGGGGGGACCGGGACAGAGGGCTACACCTTC CASSQGGTGTEGYTF
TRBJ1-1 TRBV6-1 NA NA TGTGCCAGCAGTGAACAGTGGGGGGACACTGAAGCTTTCTTT CASSEQWGDTEAFF
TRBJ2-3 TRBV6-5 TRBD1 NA TGTGCCAGCAGTACTGGGACAGGGGAGGTTGGTACGCAGTATTTT CASSTGTGEVGTQYF
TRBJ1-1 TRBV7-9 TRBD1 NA TGTGCCAGCAGCTCCGGACAGGGAGCTTTCTTT CASSSGQGAFF
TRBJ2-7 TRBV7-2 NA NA TGTGCCAGCAGCTTAGCTCGGTACGAGCAGTACTTC CASSLARYEQYF
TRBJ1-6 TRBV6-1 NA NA TGTGCCAGCAGTGAAGGCTTAGGAGGTTCACCCCTCCACTTT CASSEGLGGSPLHF
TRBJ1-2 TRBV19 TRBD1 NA TGTGCCAGTAGTAGACAGGGGAATGGCTACACCTTC CASSRQGNGYTF
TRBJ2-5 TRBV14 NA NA TGTGCCAGCAGCTACCGGGTGGTAGAGACCCAGTACTTC CASSYRVVETQYF